Shown below are 12 T cell receptor beta chains from a single sample sequenced in a study of cytomegalovirus exposure and HLA in healthy donors. The PCR was carried out with 60 Vbeta primers and 13 Jbeta primers. Clones were read by immunoSEQ multiplex PCR, and TCRdb kept only the in-frame ones, dropping some. The table records roughly 140,000 clones, about three quarters of them present only once. The sequenced material came from PBMCs. Receptor source: a woman under 40 in good health and CMV-seronegative.

The chain is built from TRBV2 and TRBJ1-4, with 7 positions matching TRBD1. The germline CDR1 and CDR2 sequences are SNHLY and FYNNEI. The CDR3 extends over 15 amino acids. With 1 base clipped from V and 11 bases from J, the junction kept 10 bases outside the gene matches. In nucleotides, the CDR3 is TGTGCCAGCAGTGAAGGTCCGGGACAGTTGGATAAACTGTTTTTT. Encoded protein: CASSEGPGQLDKLFF.

For this clone: Germline and junction disagree at one end, which may indicate a read error. This sample includes further DNA sequences coding for the same CDR3. The rearrangement uses TRBV6-1 and TRBJ1-1; no firm D call. Germline CDR1 MNHNS, CDR2 SASEGT. The CDR3 runs to 13 residues. CDR3 coding DNA: TGTGCCAGCAGTGAATCAGGAAACACTGAAGCCTTCTTT. Protein sequence: CASSESGNTEAFF.

The rearrangement joins TRBV5-4 to TRBJ1-1, with D perhaps matching TRBD1 (5 bases). The CDR3 is 14 amino acids. The V and J ends lost 0 bases and 0 bases respectively, with 6 bases between them. Germline V gene data show CDR1 as SGHNT and CDR2 as YYREEE (reference sequence). CDR3 nucleotides: TGTGCCAGCAGCTTGGGCAGGGTGAACACTGAAGCTTTCTTT. It specifies CASSLGRVNTEAFF. Using reference TRBV5-4 and TRBJ1-1 for the parts outside the CDR3, the full variable domain is ETGVTQSPTHLIKTRGQQVTLRCSSQSGHNTVSWYQQALGQGPQFIFQYYREEENGRGNFPPRFSGLQFPNYSSELNVNALELDDSALYLCASSLGRVNTEAFFGQGTRLTVV.

The chain is built from TRBV10-1 and TRBJ2-1; 8 positions agree with TRBD1. This CDR3 is built from 12 residues. Germline V gene data show CDR1 as WNHNN and CDR2 as SYGVQD (reference sequence). Unmatched junction bases numbered 4, after V lost 2 bases and J lost 13 bases. The CDR3 DNA reads TGCGCCAGCAGTGAGCTAGGACAGGGCCAGTTCTTC. This sequence encodes CASSELGQGQFF.

The CDR3 nucleotides read TGTGCCAGCAGCTTGTGGGGGGGTGGGAGCAATCAGCCCCAGCATTTT. Translated: CASSLWGGGSNQPQHF. V usage is TRBV5-6 and J usage is TRBJ1-5; D is possibly TRBD1 (5 bases). The germline V gene has CDR1 SGHDT and CDR2 YYEEEE. Trimming took 1 base from V and 1 from J, leaving 12 bases between them. There are 16 residues in the CDR3.

The CDR3 loop is CASSLNRVPRAFF. Here the CDR3 DNA reads TGTGCCAGCAGCCTGAACAGGGTACCTCGGGCTTTCTTT. The J gene is TRBJ1-1, the V gene TRBV7-9, with TRBD1 as a possible D gene (6 bases). The CDR3 covers 13 residues. Trimming took 5 bases from V and 11 from J, leaving 18 bases between them. The germline V gene has CDR1 SEHNR and CDR2 FQNEAQ (reference sequence).

V is TRBV6-6 and J is TRBJ1-2; D possibly corresponds to TRBD1 (6 bases). Germline CDR1 and CDR2: MNHNY and SVGAGI (reference sequence). V lost 6 bases and J 4 bases, leaving 18 bases between the germline ends. The CDR3 is 15 amino acids. The CDR3 protein is CASRTQDSRFYGYTF. Written as DNA, the CDR3 is TGTGCCAGCAGGACCCAGGACAGTAGATTCTATGGCTACACCTTC.

The chain carries TRBV29-1 and TRBJ2-7, with a tentative D call TRBD1 (5 bases). The germline V gene encodes CDR1 SQVTM and CDR2 ANQGSEA. Deletions cut 2 bases from V and 5 bases from J, with 13 bases between. The CDR3 loop spans 13 amino acids. In DNA form, the CDR3 reads TGCAGCGTTGAACACCTTGCAGGGAACGAGCAGTACTTC. Amino acid sequence: CSVEHLAGNEQYF.

In this sample, this clone turned up a few times. The V and J genes are TRBV5-4 and TRBJ2-7; 7 bases agree with TRBD1. The CDR3 loop spans 13 amino acids. V was clipped by 0 bases and J by 4 bases; unmatched bases: 1. CDR1 and CDR2 from the germline V gene are SGHNT and YYREEE (reference sequence). CDR3 amino acids: CASSLDRGYEQYF. CDR3 nucleotides: TGTGCCAGCAGCTTGGACAGGGGATACGAGCAGTACTTC.

The CDR3 nucleotides are TGTGCCAGCAGCTTTGCAGGGGCCCTATACTCTGGAAACACCATATATTTT. Its translation is CASSFAGALYSGNTIYF. The rearrangement uses TRBV7-3 and TRBJ1-3; D possibly corresponds to TRBD1 (6 bases). The CDR3 spans 17 residues. V was shortened by 3 bases and J by 0 bases, with 15 bases between the two germline ends. Germline V lookup: CDR1 SGHTA, CDR2 FQGTGA.

The chain uses TRBV27 and TRBJ1-2, with a weak D call TRBD1 (6 bases). This CDR3 contains 14 residues. Trimming pared 5 bases from V and 6 bases from J, leaving 16 bases between. From germline, CDR1 is MNHEY and CDR2 SMNVEV (reference sequence). CDR3 sequence reads: CASSQLQGAHGYTF. CDR3 DNA: TGTGCCAGCAGTCAACTACAGGGCGCGCATGGCTACACCTTC.

V gene TRBV10-1 combines with J gene TRBJ1-3, with TRBD1 as a possible D gene (6 bases). Looked up from germline, CDR1 is WNHNN and CDR2 is SYGVQD (reference sequence). The CDR3 contains 16 residues. With 3 bases removed from V and 4 bases from J, the gap between germline ends came to 16 bases. The chain's CDR3 is CASSEGQGTQGNTIYF. CDR3 bases: TGCGCCAGCAGTGAAGGGCAAGGGACACAAGGAAACACCATATATTTT.